Sequencing of this TCR beta chain was carried out in a study of cytomegalovirus exposure and HLA in healthy donors. The CDR3 runs 11 residues. From germline, CDR1 is MNHNY and CDR2 SVGAGI (reference sequence). V lost 8 bases, J lost 6 bases, and 4 bases stayed unmatched. Sequencing used immunoSEQ multiplex PCR; TCRdb keeps in-frame clones, though not all of them. The repertoire consists of 350,000 or so clones, with roughly 88% occurring once and the leading ten covering roughly 0.8%. This TCR came from a woman aged 18 to 35 in good health and CMV-seronegative. Input material: PBMCs. The rearrangement joins TRBV6-6 to TRBJ2-7; 7 positions match TRBD2. CDR3 amino acids: CASVLAAEQYF. The CDR3 DNA reads as TGTGCCAGCGTTCTAGCGGCCGAGCAGTACTTC.